The clone carrying this T cell receptor (beta chain) was observed a few times. Its target is not known. The Oncomine TCR Beta short-read assay generated sequence data from the DNA of cultured CD4+ T cells. Using its own MiXCR run on the PCR reads, TCRdb lists one record per CDR3 protein. Of approximately 18,000 distinct CDR3 sequences in the sample, 40% to 65% were seen once. This sample is drawn from a study of vaccination and CD4 T cells after COVID-19. Study overall: Convalescent donors were composed of six males and four females, of whom two were Hispanic.

CDR3 length: 15 amino acids. Trimming took 0 bases from V and 5 from J; bases not matched to a gene: 4. Germline-derived CDR1 and CDR2 are SGHVS and FNYEAQ. Broader study findings: Convalescent patients' median share of reactive clones seen only post-vaccination was around 90%.

Time point specified: late sampling 161 to 241 days after vaccination in a few convalescent patients. As to treatment: roughly 10-day PBMC culture with coronavirus spike peptide pools or control peptides (ViraFEST assay). ViraFEST used peptide pools to expand antigen-specific T cells and subsequently sequenced their TCRs. Having spent around 9 days in culture, CD4+ T cells were then isolated by negative selection. The chain uses TRBV7-6 and TRBJ2-1; 7 nucleotides match TRBD2. The sequence came from a human donor who had recovered from COVID-19. The source material was CD4+ T cells from blood, cultured in vitro, sampled about 7 months after SARS-CoV-2 vaccination. CDR3 amino acids: CASSLAWSGNNEQFF. The CDR3 region has the DNA TGTGCCAGCAGCTTAGCGTGGAGCGGGAACAATGAGCAGTTCTTC.